One sample yielded the 12 T cell receptor beta chains listed below, sequenced in a study of blood T cell repertoires in COVID-19. TCRdb's table, derived via immunoSEQ multiplex PCR, lists solely in-frame clones and lacks some. The table lists about 250,000 clones, 75% to 90% of them singletons. Sequencing was performed on peripheral blood. All receptors derive from a woman in her thirties or forties who had recovered from COVID-19.

Only a few counts were recorded for this clone. The chain is built from TRBV5-1 and TRBJ2-2; 7 bases map to TRBD2. The germline gives CDR1 SGHRS, CDR2 YFSETQ. The CDR3 runs to 14 residues. Trimming took 4 bases from V and 5 from J; bases not matched to a gene: 5. The CDR3 sequence: CASSLLGGTGELFF. CDR3 in DNA: TGCGCCAGCAGCCTCCTGGGGGGGACCGGGGAGCTGTTTTTT.

J is TRBJ2-7 and V is TRBV5-6; 10 positions agree with TRBD1. Germline lookup yields CDR1 SGHDT and CDR2 YYEEEE. The length of the CDR3 is 16 residues. Trimming removed 0 bases from V and 6 bases from J; junction bases left unmatched: 9. The CDR3 nucleotides read TGTGCCAGCAGCTTGGCGTGGACAGGGGGGTCGGTCGAGCAGTACTTC. Translated, it gives CASSLAWTGGSVEQYF.

This clone is a singleton in its sample. The chain links TRBV3-1 (or the pseudogene TRBV3-2) to TRBJ1-2; D is undetermined. The V end was cut by 1 base, the J end by 7 bases, with 7 bases between. This CDR3 spans 12 amino acids. Germline values: CDR1 LGHDT, CDR2 YNNKEL (reference sequence). CDR3 bases: TGTGCCAGCAGCCAAGGTCACGGTGGCTACACCTTC. This encodes CASSQGHGGYTF.

CDR3 coding DNA: TGTGCCAGCAGCGTAGAGTCCGGCGGGGGGGCCATGAACCCCTACGAGCAGTACTTC. Amino acids: CASSVESGGGAMNPYEQYF. V is TRBV9 and J is TRBJ2-7, with 9 nucleotides matching TRBD2. There are 19 residues in the CDR3. CDR1 and CDR2 from the germline V gene are SGDLS and YYNGEE. Trimming removed 0 bases from V and 2 bases from J; junction bases left unmatched: 15. The full variable domain, in which reference TRBV9 and TRBJ2-7 provide the parts outside the CDR3, is DSGVTQTPKHLITATGQRVTLRCSPRSGDLSVYWYQQSLDQGLQFLIQYYNGEERAKGNILERFSAQQFPDLHSELNLSSLELGDSALYFCASSVESGGGAMNPYEQYFGPGTRLTVT.

The J gene is TRBJ1-4, the V gene TRBV11-3; no definite D call. Germline values: CDR1 SGHNT, CDR2 YENEEA. There are 14 residues in the CDR3. Trimming took 5 bases from V and 9 from J, leaving 16 bases between them. The CDR3 protein is CASSPMEGTKKLFF. The DNA for the CDR3 is TGTGCCAGCAGCCCCATGGAGGGAACCAAAAAACTGTTTTTT.

The chain has TRBV29-1 and TRBJ1-2; 8 bases agree with TRBD1. In germline, CDR1 is SQVTM, CDR2 ANQGSEA. This CDR3 comprises 12 residues. Trimming removed 4 bases from V and 10 bases from J; junction bases left unmatched: 8. The CDR3 DNA reads TGCAGCGTTGCTGGACAGGGAATGGTCTACACCTTC. Translation: CSVAGQGMVYTF.

The genes are TRBV6-5 and TRBJ1-2; weak D call: TRBD1 (5 bases). The V and J ends lost 7 bases and 8 bases respectively, with 14 bases between them. The CDR3 spans 12 residues. Germline CDR1 reads MNHEY; CDR2 reads SVGAGI. The CDR3 nucleotides read TGTGCCAGCAATGCAGGGTGGGAAGGCTACACCTTC. It codes for CASNAGWEGYTF.

The chain's CDR3 is CATQQGGNTGELFF. For the CDR3, the DNA is TGTGCCACCCAGCAGGGAGGGAACACCGGGGAGCTGTTTTTT. This chain uses TRBV7-3 with TRBJ2-2; tentatively, D is TRBD2 (6 bases). Germline-derived CDR1 and CDR2 are SGHTA and FQGTGA. The CDR3 is 14 residues long. V lost 10 bases and J lost 1, with 13 bases in between.

This chain links TRBV14 with TRBJ2-3, with 7 bases identical to TRBD2. CDR1 is SGHDN and CDR2 is FVKESK in the germline V gene. The CDR3 consists of 13 residues. J gave up 8 bases and V 4 bases, and 6 bases lay outside the gene matches. As DNA, the CDR3 is TGTGCCAGCAGCCCCGCGGGGGTTGGTACGCAGTATTTT. It specifies CASSPAGVGTQYF.

This clone appeared once. V is TRBV19 and J is TRBJ1-1; D is unresolved. The length of the CDR3 is 12 residues. The germline CDR1 and CDR2 sequences are LNHDA and SQIVND (reference sequence). Trimming took off 3 bases at V and 6 bases at J, with 8 bases between the two ends. CDR3 in amino acids: CASSMRGPEAFF. CDR3 sequence (DNA): TGTGCCAGTAGTATGAGAGGCCCTGAAGCTTTCTTT.

The genes are TRBV3-1 (or the pseudogene TRBV3-2) and TRBJ1-5; D is unclear. Per the germline V gene, CDR1 is LGHDT and CDR2 is YNNKEL (reference sequence). This CDR3 has 11 amino acids. V lost 11 bases and J 7 bases, leaving 12 bases between the germline ends. CDR3 amino acids: CAVPAGQPQHF. The CDR3 DNA reads as TGTGCCGTACCAGCCGGGCAGCCCCAGCATTTT.

The CDR3 nucleotides are TGCGCCAGCAGGTCACGCGACACAACTTTGGAGCAGTACTTC. It specifies CASRSRDTTLEQYF. The chain links TRBV5-1 to TRBJ2-7, with D unclear. V lost 5 bases to trimming and J lost 7 bases, with 19 bases between them. Germline loops: CDR1 SGHRS, CDR2 YFSETQ. The CDR3 runs 14 residues.